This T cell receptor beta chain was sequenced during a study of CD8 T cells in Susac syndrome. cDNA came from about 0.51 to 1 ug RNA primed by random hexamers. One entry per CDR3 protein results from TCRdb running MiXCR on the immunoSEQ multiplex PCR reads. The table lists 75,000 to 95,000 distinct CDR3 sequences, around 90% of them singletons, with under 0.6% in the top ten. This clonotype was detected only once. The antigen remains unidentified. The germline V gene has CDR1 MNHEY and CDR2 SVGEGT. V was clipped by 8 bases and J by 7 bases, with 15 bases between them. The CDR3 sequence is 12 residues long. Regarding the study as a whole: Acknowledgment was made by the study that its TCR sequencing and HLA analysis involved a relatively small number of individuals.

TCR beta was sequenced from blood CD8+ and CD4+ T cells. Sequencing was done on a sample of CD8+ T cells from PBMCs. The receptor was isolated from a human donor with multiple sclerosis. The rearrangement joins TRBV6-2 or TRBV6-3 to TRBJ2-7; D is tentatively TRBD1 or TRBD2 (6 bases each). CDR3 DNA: TGTGCCAGCTCCTTCGGAGGGGGAGAGCAGTACTTC. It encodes CASSFGGGEQYF.